A single sample is the source of the 30 T cell receptor beta chains below, sequenced in a study of T cells expressing NK-cell markers. TCRdb re-called the 5' RACE reads and shows each CDR3 protein once, DNA omitted. The sample data list roughly 390,000 distinct CDR3 sequences. The source material was blood T cells: a sorted CD56 or NKG2C T cell subset, CD4+ or CD8+ T cells, or bulk PBMC T cells (not recorded which). Receptor source: a man aged 18-75 years in good health.

This rearrangement joins TRBV5-1 to TRBJ2-3; absent DNA, TCRdb's TRBD1 call cannot be checked. Per the germline V gene, CDR1 is SGHRS and CDR2 is YFSETQ. The CDR3 consists of 16 residues. CDR3 sequence reads: CASSLSLRGFADTQYF.

Here the CDR3 reads CASSAPGTGNTGELFF. The V gene is TRBV27, the J gene TRBJ2-2; no DNA is available, so the TRBD1 call from TCRdb remains unchecked. The CDR3 has 16 residues. CDR1 is MNHEY, CDR2 SMNVEV, per germline (reference sequence).

This chain links TRBV28 with TRBJ1-2; TCRdb lists TRBD1, though no DNA is available to test this call. This CDR3 is built from 18 residues. CDR1 is MDHEN, CDR2 SYDVKM, per germline. CDR3: CASSSLWDRGRDNYGYTF.

The CDR3 loop reads CASSVDLGGTHYEQYF. The gene calls are TRBV9 and TRBJ2-7; TCRdb selects TRBD1, and the lack of DNA leaves this call unchecked. The CDR3 loop spans 16 amino acids. The germline V gene encodes CDR1 SGDLS and CDR2 YYNGEE. Supplemented by reference TRBV9 and TRBJ2-7, the full variable domain reads DSGVTQTPKHLITATGQRVTLRCSPRSGDLSVYWYQQSLDQGLQFLIQYYNGEERAKGNILERFSAQQFPDLHSELNLSSLELGDSALYFCASSVDLGGTHYEQYFGPGTRLTVT.

The chain recombines TRBV9 with TRBJ2-1; TCRdb designates TRBD1, a call that cannot be tested without DNA. CDR3 length equals 15 residues. CDR1 is SGDLS and CDR2 is YYNGEE in the germline V gene. CDR3 sequence reads: CASSLTEGGTRGQFF.

This sequence joins TRBV7-9 and TRBJ1-2. Germline CDR1 is SEHNR and CDR2 is FQNEAQ (reference sequence). The CDR3 is 13 amino acids. The chain's CDR3 is CASSEGVNYGYTF.

The rearrangement joins TRBV2 to TRBJ1-6; TCRdb's D call of TRBD1 is untestable without DNA. CDR3 length: 14 amino acids. Per the germline V gene, CDR1 is SNHLY and CDR2 is FYNNEI. CDR3 amino acids: CASSEVGGGSPLHF.

V is TRBV2 and J is TRBJ1-5; TCRdb returns TRBD1, unconfirmable since there is no DNA. Germline V lookup: CDR1 SNHLY, CDR2 FYNNEI. This CDR3 is 17 amino acids long. CDR3 sequence: CASSGGRDRGSNQPQHF.

The V gene is TRBV20-1, the J gene TRBJ1-1; the D gene TCRdb calls, TRBD1, cannot be checked with no DNA. This CDR3 region has 13 residues. Germline CDR1 and CDR2: DFQATT and SNEGSKA (reference sequence). The CDR3 sequence: CSARTPLNTEAFF.

The V gene is TRBV19, the J gene TRBJ2-1; the TCRdb call, TRBD2, lacks DNA for checking. The CDR3 extends over 16 amino acids. Germline V gene data show CDR1 as LNHDA and CDR2 as SQIVND (reference sequence). CDR3 residues: CASSITSGGARNEQFF.

This sequence joins TRBV24-1 and TRBJ2-3. This CDR3 is built from 13 residues. Germline CDR1 KGHDR, CDR2 SFDVKD. The CDR3 is CATSDSATDTQYF.

The CDR3 sequence: CASPGQDNSPLHF. This rearrangement joins TRBV21-1 to TRBJ1-6; with no DNA, the TCRdb D assignment of TRBD1 cannot be verified. TRBV21-1 is marked as a pseudogene. The CDR3 has 13 residues.

The genes are TRBV6-1 and TRBJ1-6. The CDR3 contains 15 residues. Germline V lookup: CDR1 MNHNS, CDR2 SASEGT. CDR3 amino acids: CASSLTEGGYSPLHF.

The chain couples TRBV28 to TRBJ2-2; the D call of TRBD1 rests on TCRdb alone, since no DNA is present to check it. The germline gives CDR1 MDHEN, CDR2 SYDVKM. This CDR3 has 18 amino acids. The CDR3 loop is CASSSNGLGQGKTGELFF.

The chain combines TRBV4-2 with TRBJ1-4. The germline V gene has CDR1 LGHNA and CDR2 YNFKEQ. The CDR3 spans 14 residues. The CDR3 sequence is CASSPRLQDEKLFF.

This chain links TRBV18 with TRBJ1-4. CDR3 size: 13 residues. Germline loops: CDR1 KGHSH, CDR2 LQKENI. CDR3 residues: CASSLPDSGKLFF.

CDR3 sequence reads: CASSLTTGNPLNEKLFF. V usage is TRBV7-9 and J usage is TRBJ1-4; absent DNA, TCRdb's TRBD1 call cannot be checked. Germline CDR1 is SEHNR and CDR2 is FQNEAQ (reference sequence). This CDR3 is 17 amino acids long. The whole variable domain, filled in from reference TRBV7-9 and TRBJ1-4, reads DTGVSQNPRHKITKRGQNVTFRCDPISEHNRLYWYRQTLGQGPEFLTYFQNEAQLEKSRLLSDRFSAERPKGSFSTLEIQRTEQGDSAMYLCASSLTTGNPLNEKLFFGSGTQLSVL.

The chain uses TRBV7-3 and TRBJ2-1; TCRdb lists TRBD1, though no DNA is available to test this call. The germline V gene encodes CDR1 SGHTA and CDR2 FQGTGA. There are 13 residues in the CDR3. CDR3 protein: CASSFPGYNEQFF.

V gene TRBV7-2 combines with J gene TRBJ2-7; TCRdb reports TRBD2, a call that lacks DNA to check it against. The germline CDR1 and CDR2 sequences are SGHTA and FQGNSA. The length of the CDR3 is 16 residues. The CDR3 spells CASSPQAPLWAYEQYF.

The V gene is TRBV9, the J gene TRBJ1-5. This CDR3 has 16 amino acids. CDR1 and CDR2 (germline): SGDLS, YYNGEE. CDR3 sequence reads: CASSVARFPNNQPQHF.

V is TRBV6-5 and J is TRBJ2-1; TCRdb's D call, TRBD2, is unchecked because there is no DNA. Germline CDR1 is MNHEY and CDR2 is SVGAGI. The CDR3 loop spans 12 amino acids. CDR3 residues: CASRPTAGEQFF.

The gene calls are TRBV6-2 or TRBV6-3 and TRBJ1-1. This CDR3 contains 14 residues. Germline V lookup: CDR1 MNHEY, CDR2 SVGEGT. CDR3 amino acids: CASSENSGNTEAFF.

The chain is built from TRBV6-1 and TRBJ2-2; TCRdb indicates TRBD1, and absent DNA this call remains unverified. Per the germline V gene, CDR1 is MNHNS and CDR2 is SASEGT. This CDR3 contains 16 residues. The CDR3 sequence: CASRKGQGANTGELFF.

The chain has TRBV3-1 and TRBJ2-3; the D call of TRBD1 rests on TCRdb alone, since no DNA is present to check it. The CDR3 length is 18 residues. Germline V gene sequence: CDR1 LGHDT, CDR2 YNNKEL (reference sequence). The CDR3 protein is CASSQGGQRRSTRDTQYF.

The gene calls are TRBV19 and TRBJ1-4. The CDR3 sequence is 14 residues long. CDR1 LNHDA and CDR2 SQIVND come from the germline V gene (reference sequence). The CDR3 region is CASAHTNTNEKLFF. Supplemented by reference TRBV19 and TRBJ1-4, the full variable domain reads DGGITQSPKYLFRKEGQNVTLSCEQNLNHDAMYWYRQDPGQGLRLIYYSQIVNDFQKGDIAEGYSVSREKKESFPLTVTSAQKNPTAFYLCASAHTNTNEKLFFGSGTQLSVL.

This chain's CDR3 is CASSQVRSNSPLHF. V and J are TRBV14 and TRBJ1-6. Germline V gene lookup returns CDR1 SGHDN and CDR2 FVKESK. This CDR3 has 14 residues.

The chain couples TRBV20-1 to TRBJ1-1. CDR3 length: 14 residues. In germline, CDR1 is DFQATT, CDR2 SNEGSKA (reference sequence). CDR3 in amino acids: CSTTRGSVNTEAFF.

The V and J genes are TRBV7-9 and TRBJ1-4; there is no DNA to check the TCRdb D call of TRBD1. Germline-derived CDR1 and CDR2 are SEHNR and FQNEAQ (reference sequence). CDR3 length: 14 residues. CDR3 region: CASRPRDRESKLFF.

The rearrangement links TRBV27 to TRBJ2-7; there is no DNA to check the TCRdb D call of TRBD1. The CDR3 is made up of 16 amino acids. Looked up from germline, CDR1 is MNHEY and CDR2 is SMNVEV (reference sequence). CDR3 protein: CASSLRGAPSSYEQYF.

The V and J genes are TRBV27 and TRBJ1-4; the D call from TCRdb, TRBD1, cannot be confirmed without DNA. This CDR3 comprises 15 residues. The germline V gene has CDR1 MNHEY and CDR2 SMNVEV (reference sequence). CDR3 region: CASRRRTGANEKLFF.